This T cell receptor (beta chain) was sequenced during a study of T cell repertoires in cytomegalovirus infection. MiXCR, applied by TCRdb to the reads, yields one record per CDR3 protein. This table holds some 920,000 distinct CDR3 sequences, approximately 31% found once. The V end lost 0 bases, the J end lost 5 bases, and 20 bases lay between the germline ends. The CDR3 is 17 residues long. CDR1 and CDR2 from the germline V gene are SGDLS and YYNGEE. In its sample, this clonotype was seen once. Its target is not known. This specimen consisted of cultured CD8+ T cells from PBMCs, obtained from culture after CMV antigen stimulation. The gene calls are TRBV9 and TRBJ2-5; no clear D. The TCR comes from a human donor in good health (CMV status not recorded). Some clones in this sample may be carry-over from other donors' samples. Here the CDR3 reads CASSVEGNTHPKETQYF. The CDR3 region has the DNA TGTGCCAGCAGCGTAGAAGGAAACACCCACCCCAAGGAGACCCAGTACTTC.